The 24 T cell receptor beta chains given below trace back to one sample, sequenced in a study of long-term antiretroviral therapy in people with HIV. Samples were assayed with immunoSEQ v3.0 at survey level. The protocol was immunoSEQ multiplex PCR, while the TCRdb copy is restricted to in-frame clones and leaves out a portion. The sample carries around 19,000 clones, 80% to 95% recorded once. Specimen: unsorted PBMCs, collected 4.4 years after starting antiretroviral therapy. The receptor set was obtained from a woman between 50 and 59 years old with HIV.

Judged by abundance, this clone is medium-sized. The chain joins TRBV9 to TRBJ2-7; perhaps TRBD2 as D (6 bases). Trimming stripped 0 bases from V and 6 bases from J, with 13 bases between. Germline CDR1 SGDLS, CDR2 YYNGEE. The CDR3 is 14 residues long. The CDR3 loop reads CASSVGPMEGEQYF. CDR3 DNA: TGTGCCAGCAGCGTAGGCCCCATGGAGGGCGAGCAGTACTTC.

The rearrangement uses TRBV28 and TRBJ1-2, with 11 positions matching TRBD1. The length of the CDR3 is 15 residues. Germline V gene lookup returns CDR1 MDHEN and CDR2 SYDVKM. V lost 3 bases, J lost 7 bases, and 7 bases stayed unmatched. The CDR3 loop reads CASSFPDRGLGGYTF. CDR3 nucleotides: TGTGCCAGCAGTTTCCCGGACAGGGGGCTTGGTGGCTACACCTTC.

The V and J genes are TRBV1 and TRBJ2-3; no DNA check was done on the table's D call, TRBD1. TRBV1 is a pseudogene. The CDR3 is made up of 20 amino acids. The CDR3 loop reads CTSSQANGPGTGIWADTQYF. In DNA, the CDR3 is TGCACCAGCAGCCAAGCCAATGGCCCAGGGACAGGGATCTGGGCAGATACGCAGTATTTT.

This chain connects TRBV7-3 to TRBJ2-3; 8 bases fit TRBD2. The CDR3 sequence is 15 residues long. The junction had 7 bases not matched to a gene; V was cut back by 5 bases and J by 3 bases. Germline values: CDR1 SGHTA, CDR2 FQGTGA. CDR3 sequence reads: CASSEGLGRTDTQYF. CDR3 in DNA: TGTGCCAGCAGCGAGGGACTAGGGCGGACAGATACGCAGTATTTT.

The chain has TRBV6-1 and TRBJ2-1, with D possibly TRBD2 on 5 matching bases. Per the germline V gene, CDR1 is MNHNS and CDR2 is SASEGT. The CDR3 has 15 residues. The V and J ends lost 10 bases and 4 bases respectively, with 20 bases between them. CDR3 coding DNA: TGTGCCACCGACCTGATGGGTTCGGGGTACAATGAGCAGTTCTTC. This sequence encodes CATDLMGSGYNEQFF.

This chain connects TRBV19 to TRBJ1-2; 8 positions match TRBD1. The CDR3 is made up of 15 amino acids. Germline V gene lookup returns CDR1 LNHDA and CDR2 SQIVND (reference sequence). The V segment lost 5 bases and the J segment 4 bases; nucleotides outside the gene matches: 9. In nucleotides, the CDR3 is TGTGCCAGTAGTCAGCTCCGGGACAGGCCCTATGGCTACACCTTC. Its protein product is CASSQLRDRPYGYTF.

V usage is TRBV5-5 and J usage is TRBJ2-3; either TRBD1 or TRBD2 may fit D (5 bases each). V was cut by 1 base and J by 3 bases, with 15 bases left in between. There are 16 residues in the CDR3. Germline V gene data show CDR1 as SGHKS and CDR2 as YYEKEE (reference sequence). The CDR3 coding sequence is TGTGCCAGCAGCTTGTGGGGGAAGGACGCTACAGATACGCAGTATTTT. It is translated as CASSLWGKDATDTQYF.

The chain links TRBV7-9 to TRBJ2-7, with TRBD1 identical over 8 bases. V lost 4 bases to trimming and J lost 3 bases; unmatched junction nucleotides: 17. Germline assignment: CDR1 SEHNR and CDR2 FQNEAQ (reference sequence). This CDR3 contains 18 residues. This CDR3 reads CASSYSSGTGRTLYEQYF. DNA of the CDR3: TGTGCCAGCAGCTACTCCTCCGGGACAGGCCGTACCCTCTACGAGCAGTACTTC.

The rearrangement uses TRBV7-2 and TRBJ1-4, with D perhaps matching TRBD1 (5 bases). There are 15 residues in the CDR3. Germline loops: CDR1 SGHTA, CDR2 FQGNSA. Trimming removed 5 bases at V and 5 bases at J, with 15 bases between. The CDR3 sequence: CASSPGGGRNEKLFF. The CDR3 DNA sequence: TGTGCCAGCAGCCCGGGGGGAGGGCGAAATGAAAAACTGTTTTTT.

V is TRBV7-2 and J is TRBJ1-5; 11 positions agree with TRBD1. The germline V gene has CDR1 SGHTA and CDR2 FQGNSA. The CDR3 covers 14 residues. After removal of 6 bases from V and 9 bases from J, the junction contained 7 bases not matched to a gene. The CDR3 coding sequence is TGTGCCAGCAGGATAGGACAGGGGGCTGGGCCCCAGCATTTT. This encodes CASRIGQGAGPQHF.

This clone has just one count. The gene calls are TRBV30 and TRBJ2-1, with D unresolved. Germline V lookup: CDR1 GTSNPN, CDR2 SVGIG (reference sequence). Between the trimmed V and J ends, which lost 3 bases and 0 bases, there was a span of 3 bases. The length of the CDR3 is 12 residues. CDR3 residues: CAWRNSYNEQFF. The CDR3 nucleotides are TGTGCCTGGAGAAACTCCTACAATGAGCAGTTCTTC. The variable domain in full, with the rest retrieved from reference TRBV30 and TRBJ2-1, is SQTIHQWPATLVQPVGSPLSLECTVEGTSNPNLYWYRQAAGRGLQLLFYSVGIGQISSEVPQNLSASRPQDRQFILSSKKLLLSDSGFYLCAWRNSYNEQFFGPGTRLTVL.

This clone was seen a few times. This chain joins TRBV10-3 and TRBJ2-3; D possibly corresponds to TRBD1 (5 bases). Germline CDR1 is ENHRY and CDR2 is SYGVKD. The CDR3 is 12 amino acids. The V gene lost 2 bases and the J gene lost 9 bases, with 9 bases spanning the gap. In DNA form, the CDR3 reads TGTGCCATCAGTGAGGACAGCAGGACGCAGTATTTT. This encodes CAISEDSRTQYF.

The count of this clone is one. The chain joins TRBV5-1 to TRBJ1-1; D unresolved. Germline loops: CDR1 SGHRS, CDR2 YFSETQ. The V end lost 0 bases, the J end lost 7 bases, and 13 bases lay between the germline ends. The CDR3 totals 14 residues. The CDR3 region is CASSLADLGSEAFF. CDR3 DNA: TGCGCCAGCAGCTTGGCTGACCTTGGGAGTGAAGCTTTCTTT.

The CDR3 DNA reads TGTGCCAGCCGTCTAGTTGGTGGCGTGGATTTCTTT. Its protein product is CASRLVGGVDFF. The gene calls are TRBV5-5 and TRBJ1-1; no clear D gene. Germline-derived CDR1 and CDR2 are SGHKS and YYEKEE (reference sequence). The CDR3 is 12 amino acids. The V gene lost 7 bases and the J gene lost 13 bases, with 20 bases spanning the gap.

This chain connects TRBV20-1 to TRBJ2-1; D remains unclear. The V end was cut by 4 bases, the J end by 1 base, with 2 bases between. The germline V gene encodes CDR1 DFQATT and CDR2 SNEGSKA (reference sequence). CDR3 size: 11 residues. The CDR3 coding sequence is TGCAGTGCTACTTCCTACAATGAGCAGTTCTTC. Protein: CSATSYNEQFF.

The J gene is TRBJ2-2, the V gene TRBV5-1, with TRBD1 as a possible D gene (5 bases). The germline V gene encodes CDR1 SGHRS and CDR2 YFSETQ. This CDR3 contains 15 residues. The V end lost 0 bases, the J end lost 7 bases, and 13 bases lay between the germline ends. The CDR3 DNA follows: TGCGCCAGCAGCTTGGGGCAGGGTAAAATCGGGGAGCTGTTTTTT. It codes for CASSLGQGKIGELFF.

The table lists this clone with a count of one. The chain uses TRBV30 and TRBJ2-5; 8 nucleotides line up with TRBD2. This CDR3 has 15 residues. Germline V gene data show CDR1 as GTSNPN and CDR2 as SVGIG (reference sequence). J was trimmed by 5 bases and V by 2 bases; bases with no gene match: 10. In DNA form, the CDR3 reads TGTGCCTGGAGTCCTCCTACGGGGGGGCTGGAGACCCAGTACTTC. It translates to CAWSPPTGGLETQYF.

The chain couples TRBV5-1 to TRBJ1-1; 9 bases agree with TRBD1. The germline gives CDR1 SGHRS, CDR2 YFSETQ. The CDR3 is 15 amino acids. V dropped 6 bases and J dropped 2; count of bases not matched to a gene: 8. CDR3 amino acids: CASKLGDRANTEAFF. The CDR3 region has the DNA TGCGCCAGCAAGCTCGGGGACAGGGCCAACACTGAAGCTTTCTTT.

The V and J genes are TRBV5-1 and TRBJ1-1, with D uncertain. The germline V gene has CDR1 SGHRS and CDR2 YFSETQ. The CDR3 extends over 16 amino acids. Trimming took 1 base from V and 0 from J, leaving 13 bases between them. CDR3 loop: CASSLMEGYMNTEAFF. The CDR3 DNA reads as TGCGCCAGCAGCTTGATGGAGGGTTACATGAACACTGAAGCTTTCTTT.

This rearrangement joins TRBV5-1 to TRBJ2-5, with 10 nucleotides matching TRBD2. This CDR3 has 16 amino acids. Germline loops: CDR1 SGHRS, CDR2 YFSETQ. The V segment lost 2 bases and the J segment 0 bases; nucleotides outside the gene matches: 4. CDR3 sequence: CASSLSSGGYQETQYF. CDR3 nucleotide sequence: TGCGCCAGCAGCTTATCTAGCGGGGGTTACCAAGAGACCCAGTACTTC.

This clone occurred once. The J gene is TRBJ1-4, the V gene TRBV7-2; D may be TRBD1 (6 bases). V lost 4 bases, J lost 5 bases, and 14 bases lay in between. The CDR3 covers 15 residues. Germline values: CDR1 SGHTA, CDR2 FQGNSA. The CDR3 nucleotides are TGTGCCAGCAGCTCGCATGGGACACCCAATGAAAAACTGTTTTTT. Residues: CASSSHGTPNEKLFF.

The J gene is TRBJ2-7, the V gene TRBV7-6; 8 bases are a match to TRBD2. The J segment lost 2 bases and the V segment lost 0 bases, leaving 0 bases of the junction unmatched. Germline loops: CDR1 SGHVS, CDR2 FNYEAQ. The CDR3 runs 14 residues. The CDR3 region is CASSLAGGAYEQYF. The CDR3 DNA reads TGTGCCAGCAGCTTAGCCGGGGGGGCCTACGAGCAGTACTTC.

This clone was counted once. The rearrangement links TRBV5-1 to TRBJ1-2; D unresolved. The germline CDR1 and CDR2 sequences are SGHRS and YFSETQ. There are 13 residues in the CDR3. V was clipped by 0 bases and J by 4 bases, with 7 bases between them. The DNA of the CDR3 is TGCGCCAGCAGCTTGGGGGGAGGCTATGGCTACACCTTC. Translating it yields CASSLGGGYGYTF.

The chain combines TRBV6-5 with TRBJ1-6, with D perhaps matching TRBD1 (6 bases). V was clipped by 2 bases and J by 8 bases, with 10 bases between them. The CDR3 spans 14 residues. The germline V gene encodes CDR1 MNHEY and CDR2 SVGAGI. CDR3 amino acids: CASSYGDTHSPLHF. As DNA, the CDR3 is TGTGCCAGCAGTTACGGGGACACCCATTCACCCCTCCACTTT.